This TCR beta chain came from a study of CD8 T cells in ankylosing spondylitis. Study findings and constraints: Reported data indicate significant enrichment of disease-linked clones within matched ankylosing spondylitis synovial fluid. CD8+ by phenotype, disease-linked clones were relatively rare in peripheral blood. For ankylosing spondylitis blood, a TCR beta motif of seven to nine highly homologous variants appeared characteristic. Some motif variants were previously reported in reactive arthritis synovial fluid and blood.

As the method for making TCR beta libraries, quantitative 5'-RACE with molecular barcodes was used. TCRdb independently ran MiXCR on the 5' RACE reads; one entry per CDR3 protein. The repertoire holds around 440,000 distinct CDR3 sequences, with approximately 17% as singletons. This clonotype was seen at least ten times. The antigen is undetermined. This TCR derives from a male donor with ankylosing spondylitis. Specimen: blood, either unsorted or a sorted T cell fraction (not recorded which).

The CDR3 is CASSLAGGGTEAFF. CDR3 nucleotides: TGTGCCAGCAGTTTAGCAGGAGGTGGCACTGAAGCTTTCTTT. The V and J genes are TRBV12-3 or TRBV12-4 and TRBJ1-1; unclear D gene. The V gene lost 0 bases and the J gene lost 4 bases, with 9 bases spanning the gap. The CDR3 has 14 residues.